This TCR beta chain was obtained from a study of blood T cell repertoires in COVID-19. Study details: T cells, B-cell-depleted T cells, or PBMCs provided the cDNA or gDNA that served as material.

The V and J ends lost 8 bases and 6 bases, in that order; junction bases with no gene match: 7. Germline V gene data show CDR1 as SNHLY and CDR2 as FYNNEI. The CDR3 runs 13 residues. The sample holds one count of this clone. Produced via immunoSEQ multiplex PCR; TCRdb's table is partial and in-frame only. Here the sample spans some 72,000 clones, 70% to 90% being singletons. The gene calls are TRBV2 and TRBJ2-7; 10 bases align to TRBD2. Sequenced: peripheral blood. The clonotype originates from a middle-aged man with active COVID-19. CDR3 in DNA: TGTGCCAGCGGTGGGACTAGCGTGGGCGAGCAGTACTTC. This codes for CASGGTSVGEQYF.